This T cell receptor (beta chain) was retrieved from a study of cytomegalovirus exposure and HLA in healthy donors. This clone showed up just a few times. The antigen is not known. PCR used 60 Vbeta primers and 13 Jbeta primers. Profiled with immunoSEQ multiplex PCR; TCRdb holds only in-frame clones, not every one. The sample consists of some 180,000 clones, about 10% of them appearing once. Study-wide findings and caveats: In a later analysis, a missense DCLRE1C variant was linked to TCR beta V- and J-gene trimming.

Sequencing was carried out using PBMCs. The origin of this receptor is a woman between 25 and 40 years old in good health and CMV-seropositive.

The CDR3 sequence is CAINTGRQGGELFF. The CDR3 nucleotides are TGTGCCATCAACACCGGGAGACAGGGCGGGGAGCTGTTTTTT. The V and J genes are TRBV10-3 and TRBJ2-2, with D perhaps matching TRBD1 (7 bases). V lost 7 bases and J 7 bases, leaving 16 bases between the germline ends. This CDR3 is built from 14 residues. Germline lookup yields CDR1 ENHRY and CDR2 SYGVKD.